This TCR beta chain was observed in a study of blood T cells in healthy people across ages. A remark on this clonotype: Relative to the germline gene, one junction end is altered; a read error may explain this.

The CDR3 runs 14 residues. The germline V gene has CDR1 SGDLS and CDR2 YYNGEE. Combining a sample-barcoded 5' primer with a J-beta primer mix, a second PCR ran for 7 to 11 cycles. TCRdb re-called the 5' RACE reads through MiXCR, storing one row per CDR3 protein. This sample has some 710,000 distinct CDR3 sequences, with about 42% found just once. This receptor was obtained from a man at least 80 years old in good health. Input material: blood. The rearrangement links TRBV9 to TRBJ2-5; D possibly uses TRBD1 or TRBD2 (6 bases each). The CDR3 here is CACSSPGAEETQYF. The CDR3 nucleotides read TGCGCCTGCAGTTCACCGGGGGCTGAAGAGACCCAGTACTTC.